This T cell receptor beta chain originates from a study of cytomegalovirus exposure and HLA in healthy donors. Study-level results: Highest at DRB1 and lowest at HLA-C, TCR association rates differed among HLA loci in a later analysis.

The primer mix had 60 Vbeta and 13 Jbeta primers. Generated by immunoSEQ multiplex PCR, the TCRdb table keeps only in-frame clones and is missing some. The table records 120,000 to 150,000 clones, more than 75% of them present only once. As regards this clone: Its antigen is undetermined.

This CDR3 is built from 15 residues. With V trimmed by 5 bases and J by 8 bases, 9 bases remained unmatched. Germline lookup yields CDR1 SGHNT and CDR2 YYREEE (reference sequence). Sequencing input: PBMCs. The chain recombines TRBV5-4 with TRBJ1-6, with TRBD1 matching over 8 bases. The sequence was collected from a middle-aged woman in good health and CMV-seropositive. The CDR3 here is CASSFGQGNDSPLHF. CDR3 DNA: TGTGCCAGCAGTTTTGGACAGGGAAATGATTCACCCCTCCACTTT. Full variable domain (outside the CDR3, taken from reference TRBV5-4 and TRBJ1-6): ETGVTQSPTHLIKTRGQQVTLRCSSQSGHNTVSWYQQALGQGPQFIFQYYREEENGRGNFPPRFSGLQFPNYSSELNVNALELDDSALYLCASSFGQGNDSPLHFGNGTRLTVT.